These 9 T cell receptor beta chains were sequenced from one sample in a study of T cell changes during pregnancy in multiple sclerosis. The method was immunoSEQ multiplex PCR; TCRdb's version includes in-frame clones alone and lacks a portion of them. The profile shows 35,000 to 40,000 clones, around nine tenths of them singletons. This sample comprised CD8+ T cells from peripheral blood mononuclear cells, obtained in the third trimester of pregnancy. The receptors originated from a female donor with multiple sclerosis, enrolled in a pregnancy study.

The chain joins TRBV19 to TRBJ1-2; D is perhaps TRBD1 (6 bases). Deletions cut 0 bases from V and 0 bases from J, with 17 bases between. Germline V gives CDR1 LNHDA, CDR2 SQIVND (reference sequence). This CDR3 is built from 18 residues. CDR3 in amino acids: CASSIDVYREMANYGYTF. CDR3 nucleotides: TGTGCCAGTAGTATAGATGTCTACAGGGAAATGGCTAACTATGGCTACACCTTC.

This chain joins TRBV11-2 and TRBJ1-1; TRBD1 agrees at 7 bases. Germline CDR1 SGHAT, CDR2 FQNNGV. After removal of 5 bases from V and 1 base from J, the junction contained 4 bases not matched to a gene. There are 14 residues in the CDR3. The CDR3 DNA sequence: TGTGCCAGCAGCCTAGGGGGCGAGAACACTGAAGCTTTCTTT. This encodes CASSLGGENTEAFF.

This chain uses TRBV27 with TRBJ2-7; TRBD1 matches at 11 bases. Germline CDR1 and CDR2: MNHEY and SMNVEV (reference sequence). This CDR3 region has 13 residues. J was trimmed by 6 bases and V by 6 bases; bases with no gene match: 4. The CDR3 region has the DNA TGTGCCAGCAGCCGGACAGGGGGCACCGAGCAGTACTTC. It specifies CASSRTGGTEQYF.

J is TRBJ2-5 and V is TRBV6-1; 10 bases align to TRBD1. Germline V gene lookup returns CDR1 MNHNS and CDR2 SASEGT. The junction had 5 bases not matched to a gene; V was cut back by 3 bases and J by 4 bases. The CDR3 is 15 amino acids. The CDR3 region is CASSDLTGGLETQYF. The DNA for the CDR3 is TGTGCCAGCAGTGACCTGACAGGGGGCTTAGAGACCCAGTACTTC.

The V and J genes are TRBV6-5 and TRBJ1-2, with 8 bases matching TRBD1. The germline V gene has CDR1 MNHEY and CDR2 SVGAGI. J was trimmed by 8 bases and V by 2 bases; bases with no gene match: 10. The CDR3 is 15 amino acids. This CDR3 reads CASSYGGRGRGGYTF. DNA for the CDR3: TGTGCCAGCAGTTACGGGGGCAGGGGGCGAGGAGGCTACACCTTC.

This clone was seen a single time. The chain carries TRBV6-5 and TRBJ1-2; no reliable D call. Germline V gives CDR1 MNHEY, CDR2 SVGAGI. The CDR3 spans 14 residues. Trimming stripped 5 bases from V and 2 bases from J, with 12 bases between. Written as DNA, the CDR3 is TGTGCCAGCAGTGCTGCGGATACAAACTATGGCTACACCTTC. Protein sequence: CASSAADTNYGYTF.

This chain uses TRBV6-5 with TRBJ1-3; no clear D gene. The germline V gene encodes CDR1 MNHEY and CDR2 SVGAGI. The CDR3 sequence is 14 residues long. Trimming took off 6 bases at V and 0 bases at J, with 9 bases between the two ends. This chain's CDR3 is CASSLVSSGNTIYF. CDR3 in DNA: TGTGCCAGCAGCCTCGTGAGCTCTGGAAACACCATATATTTT.

This rearrangement joins TRBV7-9 to TRBJ2-3; TRBD2 aligns across 8 bases. Germline V CDR1 and CDR2: SEHNR, FQNEAQ (reference sequence). The V and J ends lost 1 base and 2 bases, in that order; junction bases with no gene match: 5. The CDR3 consists of 16 residues. The CDR3 DNA follows: TGTGCCAGCAGCTTAGGAGGACTAGCTCCCACAGATACGCAGTATTTT. Amino acids: CASSLGGLAPTDTQYF.

The chain carries TRBV21-1 and TRBJ2-2; the table assigns TRBD1, which was not confirmed against the DNA. TRBV21-1 has pseudogene status. The CDR3 contains 17 residues. Here the CDR3 DNA reads TGTGCCAGCAGCAAAGCGAAGAAGGTTTCAGGAACCGGGGAGCTGTTTTTT. It encodes CASSKAKKVSGTGELFF.